Each of the 30 T cell receptor beta chains below was sequenced from the same sample in a study of blood T cell repertoires in COVID-19. TCRdb's table, derived via immunoSEQ multiplex PCR, lists solely in-frame clones and lacks some. The sample holds 130,000 to 150,000 clones; around four fifths are singletons and the top ten take roughly 2.9%. Sequences were obtained from peripheral blood. The receptors derive from a woman in her forties with active or convalescent COVID-19.

The chain joins TRBV4-2 to TRBJ2-1, with 13 bases matching TRBD2. The CDR3 has 17 amino acids. J was trimmed by 0 bases and V by 1 base; bases with no gene match: 0. Germline CDR1 LGHNA, CDR2 YNFKEQ. This chain's CDR3 is CASSQGTSGSSYNEQFF. CDR3 bases: TGTGCCAGCAGCCAAGGGACTAGCGGGAGCTCCTACAATGAGCAGTTCTTC.

The genes are TRBV19 and TRBJ1-1; TRBD1 might be the D (5 bases). V was trimmed by 7 bases and J by 4 bases, leaving 25 bases between them. This CDR3 is built from 17 residues. CDR1 and CDR2 (germline): LNHDA, SQIVND (reference sequence). As DNA, the CDR3 is TGTGCCAGTACCTTCTGGGACCGACCGGGGGTGGGCACTGAAGCTTTCTTT. Translated: CASTFWDRPGVGTEAFF.

The chain is built from TRBV28 and TRBJ2-2; maybe TRBD1 (5 bases). This CDR3 has 15 residues. Germline V gene lookup returns CDR1 MDHEN and CDR2 SYDVKM. V shed 2 bases and J shed 1 base, with 8 bases lying between them. For the CDR3, the DNA is TGTGCCAGCAGTTTACACCAGGGGAACACCGGGGAGCTGTTTTTT. This encodes CASSLHQGNTGELFF.

The chain links TRBV7-8 to TRBJ1-1; 8 bases agree with TRBD1. V shed 5 bases, J shed 11 bases, and the junction held 10 bases outside the gene matches. Germline lookup yields CDR1 SGHVS and CDR2 FQNEAQ. The CDR3 runs to 13 residues. The CDR3 DNA reads as TGTGCCAGCAGCCCAGGGACAGGACGCGACGCTTTCTTT. This codes for CASSPGTGRDAFF.

The chain employs TRBV7-2 and TRBJ2-1, with 7 bases that match TRBD1. This CDR3 is built from 15 residues. The trim removed 1 base at V and 3 bases at J, leaving 3 bases unmatched. Germline values: CDR1 SGHTA, CDR2 FQGNSA. CDR3 loop: CASSLVTGYYNEQFF. CDR3 bases: TGTGCCAGCAGCTTAGTGACAGGGTACTACAATGAGCAGTTCTTC.

This clone was seen only a few times. V usage is TRBV27 and J usage is TRBJ1-5; D may be TRBD1 (6 bases). The V gene lost 8 bases and the J gene lost 4 bases, with 15 bases spanning the gap. Germline V gives CDR1 MNHEY, CDR2 SMNVEV (reference sequence). The CDR3 is 14 amino acids. The CDR3 nucleotides are TGTGCCAGCGGTCTCCAGGGGCCAAATCAGCCCCAGCATTTT. Translated, it gives CASGLQGPNQPQHF.

The V call is TRBV18, the J call TRBJ1-1; D possibly corresponds to TRBD1 (6 bases). V was shortened by 3 bases and J by 7 bases, with 12 bases between the two germline ends. The germline gives CDR1 KGHSH, CDR2 LQKENI. The CDR3 contains 13 residues. CDR3 DNA sequence: TGTGCCAGCTCACCGAAGGGGGGGGGTGAAGCTTTCTTT. Protein product: CASSPKGGGEAFF.

V usage is TRBV10-3 and J usage is TRBJ2-2; a possible D gene is TRBD1 (5 bases). The CDR3 totals 15 residues. Trimming stripped 10 bases from V and 5 bases from J, with 20 bases between. CDR1 and CDR2 from the germline V gene are ENHRY and SYGVKD. CDR3 residues: CATQPGAGQTGELFF. CDR3 sequence (DNA): TGTGCCACCCAGCCTGGGGCCGGGCAGACCGGGGAGCTGTTTTTT.

V is TRBV2 and J is TRBJ1-1, with TRBD1 identical over 10 bases. The CDR3 is 13 residues long. With V trimmed by 6 bases and J by 5 bases, 3 bases remained unmatched. The germline V gene has CDR1 SNHLY and CDR2 FYNNEI. This CDR3 is CASSDRGRTEAFF. In DNA, the CDR3 is TGTGCCAGCAGCGACAGGGGGCGGACTGAAGCTTTCTTT.

The V call is TRBV5-1, the J call TRBJ1-1; D not certain. The V gene's germline CDR1 is SGHRS and CDR2 YFSETQ. This CDR3 has 14 residues. The V end lost 0 bases, the J end lost 2 bases, and 8 bases lay between the germline ends. CDR3 bases: TGCGCCAGCAGCTTGGCGTCAGAAAACACTGAAGCTTTCTTT. Its protein product is CASSLASENTEAFF. Supplemented by reference TRBV5-1 and TRBJ1-1, the full variable domain reads KAGVTQTPRYLIKTRGQQVTLSCSPISGHRSVSWYQQTPGQGLQFLFEYFSETQRNKGNFPGRFSGRQFSNSRSEMNVSTLELGDSALYLCASSLASENTEAFFGQGTRLTVV.

This clone was observed a handful of times. The genes are TRBV28 and TRBJ1-5; 8 bases map to TRBD1. The CDR3 runs 16 residues. Germline loops: CDR1 MDHEN, CDR2 SYDVKM. The V gene end was trimmed by 5 bases and the J gene end by 9 bases; junction bases not matched to a gene: 15. DNA for the CDR3: TGTGCCAGCAGTATTCACCGACAGGGGAGTAAGATGCCCCAGCATTTT. Its translation: CASSIHRQGSKMPQHF.

The rearrangement uses TRBV6-6 and TRBJ2-2; 7 bases agree with TRBD2. Unmatched junction bases numbered 6, after V lost 6 bases and J lost 5 bases. CDR3 length: 14 amino acids. Per the germline V gene, CDR1 is MNHNY and CDR2 is SVGAGI (reference sequence). CDR3 protein: CASSNGGGTGELFF. The CDR3 DNA reads TGTGCCAGCAGCAACGGCGGGGGTACCGGGGAGCTGTTTTTT.

The chain is built from TRBV7-2 and TRBJ1-1; tentative D call: TRBD1 (5 bases). The CDR3 spans 14 residues. Germline loops: CDR1 SGHTA, CDR2 FQGNSA. Between the trimmed V and J ends, which lost 1 base and 1 base, there was a span of 7 bases. CDR3: CASSLVGQNTEAFF. In nucleotides, the CDR3 is TGTGCCAGCAGCTTAGTCGGACAGAACACTGAAGCTTTCTTT.

The rearrangement links TRBV4-3 to TRBJ2-7; 9 bases align to TRBD2. The CDR3 is 16 amino acids. Trimming at V came to 0 bases and at J to 3 bases, leaving 6 bases not matched to a gene. In germline, CDR1 is LGHNA, CDR2 YSLEER. In DNA, the CDR3 is TGCGCCAGCAGCCAAGACAGCGGGGGGAGCGGCTACGAGCAGTACTTC. This sequence encodes CASSQDSGGSGYEQYF.

The chain has TRBV10-3 and TRBJ2-3; TRBD1 matches 8 bases. Germline V gene sequence: CDR1 ENHRY, CDR2 SYGVKD. There are 15 residues in the CDR3. J was trimmed by 2 bases and V by 2 bases; bases with no gene match: 3. This CDR3 reads CAISEGQGFTDTQYF. CDR3 nucleotides: TGTGCCATCAGTGAGGGACAGGGTTTCACAGATACGCAGTATTTT.

V gene TRBV5-1 combines with J gene TRBJ1-1, with 7 positions matching TRBD1. CDR1 is SGHRS, CDR2 YFSETQ, per germline. Germline trimming cut 3 bases from V and 4 bases from J; bases unmatched to any gene: 6. This CDR3 comprises 14 residues. Written as DNA, the CDR3 is TGCGCCAGCAGCTCAGGGGACAGAACCACTGAAGCTTTCTTT. Translation: CASSSGDRTTEAFF.

The chain is built from TRBV5-6 and TRBJ2-7, with 9 bases lining up with TRBD1. Germline CDR1 and CDR2: SGHDT and YYEEEE. CDR3 length equals 13 residues. Trimming removed 1 base from V and 7 bases from J; junction bases left unmatched: 3. The CDR3 DNA follows: TGTGCCAGCAGCTTGACAGGGGGCGGTGAGCAGTACTTC. Amino acids: CASSLTGGGEQYF.

The chain carries TRBV5-1 and TRBJ1-1, with 7 nucleotides matching TRBD1. Trimming cost V 4 bases and J 0 bases; bases outside gene matches: 9. The germline CDR1 and CDR2 sequences are SGHRS and YFSETQ. The CDR3 runs 16 residues. CDR3 coding DNA: TGCGCCAGCAGCCATCCTACGACAGGGATGAACACTGAAGCTTTCTTT. As protein: CASSHPTTGMNTEAFF. Full variable domain (remainder filled in from reference TRBV5-1 and TRBJ1-1): KAGVTQTPRYLIKTRGQQVTLSCSPISGHRSVSWYQQTPGQGLQFLFEYFSETQRNKGNFPGRFSGRQFSNSRSEMNVSTLELGDSALYLCASSHPTTGMNTEAFFGQGTRLTVV.

V gene TRBV28 combines with J gene TRBJ1-2; a possible D gene is TRBD1 (5 bases). The CDR3 is 15 amino acids. The germline CDR1 and CDR2 sequences are MDHEN and SYDVKM. The V and J ends lost 5 bases and 0 bases respectively, with 13 bases between them. The CDR3 is CASSAPGGSNYGYTF. The DNA of the CDR3 is TGTGCCAGCAGTGCCCCCGGGGGGTCTAACTATGGCTACACCTTC.

The chain uses TRBV10-3 and TRBJ2-1; 15 bases match TRBD2. Per germline, CDR1 ENHRY and CDR2 SYGVKD. The CDR3 extends over 13 amino acids. After removal of 8 bases from V and 7 bases from J, the junction contained 0 bases not matched to a gene. CDR3 loop: CAIGLAGGNEQFF. The DNA of the CDR3 is TGTGCCATCGGACTAGCGGGGGGGAATGAGCAGTTCTTC.

J is TRBJ1-3 and V is TRBV7-2, with a possible D match to TRBD1 (5 bases). CDR3 length: 15 amino acids. V lost 8 bases and J 0 bases, leaving 14 bases between the germline ends. Germline CDR1 reads SGHTA; CDR2 reads FQGNSA. Here the CDR3 reads CASCVTGNSGNTIYF. For the CDR3, the DNA is TGTGCCAGCTGCGTAACAGGAAACTCTGGAAACACCATATATTTT.

The chain recombines TRBV11-2 with TRBJ1-1, with D unresolved. Germline V gene data show CDR1 as SGHAT and CDR2 as FQNNGV. This CDR3 comprises 14 residues. Trimming left V 5 bases short and J 2 bases short, with 12 bases between. In DNA form, the CDR3 reads TGTGCCAGCAGCCTCGGACTGCTTAACACTGAAGCTTTCTTT. This sequence encodes CASSLGLLNTEAFF.

This chain links TRBV2 with TRBJ1-5, with D possibly TRBD1 on 5 matching bases. The CDR3 has 14 residues. V lost 7 bases, J lost 7 bases, and 17 bases lay in between. The germline V gene encodes CDR1 SNHLY and CDR2 FYNNEI. CDR3 region: CASTEVAGRQPQHF. As DNA, the CDR3 is TGTGCCAGCACCGAGGTGGCAGGGAGGCAGCCCCAGCATTTT.

The chain couples TRBV28 to TRBJ1-2; possible D gene TRBD1, 5 bases. The CDR3 length is 12 residues. The V end lost 8 bases, the J end lost 4 bases, and 11 bases lay between the germline ends. Germline CDR1 and CDR2: MDHEN and SYDVKM. The CDR3 is CASRQGTYGYTF. CDR3 bases: TGTGCCAGCCGGCAGGGAACCTATGGCTACACCTTC.

In this sample, this clone turned up a few times. The V call is TRBV6-1, the J call TRBJ1-4, with D maybe TRBD1 (6 bases). The CDR3 loop spans 15 amino acids. Trimming removed 3 bases at V and 6 bases at J, with 14 bases between. The germline V gene encodes CDR1 MNHNS and CDR2 SASEGT. In DNA, the CDR3 is TGTGCCAGCAGTGACACAGGGCCGTTTGATGAAAAACTGTTTTTT. This translates into CASSDTGPFDEKLFF.

The chain joins TRBV28 to TRBJ1-1; D call uncertain. Germline V gene data show CDR1 as MDHEN and CDR2 as SYDVKM. Trimming removed 4 bases from V and 5 bases from J, with 14 bases in between. CDR3 length equals 14 residues. In nucleotides, the CDR3 is TGTGCCAGCAGTTCATCGGGGTCGGGTACTGAAGCTTTCTTT. It translates to CASSSSGSGTEAFF.

V and J are TRBV18 and TRBJ1-2; the D gene is possibly TRBD1 (6 bases). Per the germline V gene, CDR1 is KGHSH and CDR2 is LQKENI. CDR3 length: 15 amino acids. V was trimmed by 2 bases and J by 1 base, leaving 11 bases between them. The CDR3 is CASSPNEGVNYGYTF. CDR3 nucleotide sequence: TGTGCCAGCTCACCAAACGAGGGGGTTAACTATGGCTACACCTTC.

A few counts support this clone. V gene TRBV18 combines with J gene TRBJ1-6; D is uncertain. Germline V gives CDR1 KGHSH, CDR2 LQKENI. CDR3 size: 14 residues. Trimming shortened V by 3 bases and J by 4 bases, and 7 bases separated the two germline ends. CDR3 sequence reads: CASSPAPYNSPLHF. The CDR3 coding sequence is TGTGCCAGCTCACCGGCACCTTATAATTCACCCCTCCACTTT.

This clone was detected only a few times. The chain recombines TRBV20-1 with TRBJ1-1; D unresolved. Trimming took 3 bases from V and 2 from J, leaving 4 bases between them. Per germline, CDR1 DFQATT and CDR2 SNEGSKA (reference sequence). The CDR3 totals 11 residues. This CDR3 reads CSASGNTEAFF. In nucleotides, the CDR3 is TGCAGTGCTAGCGGTAACACTGAAGCTTTCTTT.

The rearrangement links TRBV6-5 to TRBJ1-5; no firm D call. There are 15 residues in the CDR3. V was shortened by 6 bases and J by 0 bases, with 12 bases between the two germline ends. The germline CDR1 and CDR2 sequences are MNHEY and SVGAGI. CDR3 residues: CASRRPGISNQPQHF. The CDR3 nucleotides are TGTGCCAGCAGACGGCCAGGAATTAGCAATCAGCCCCAGCATTTT.